The entry below describes one TCR beta chain. The antigen is unknown. This sample was included in a study of T cell repertoires in cytomegalovirus infection. The overall study: Public TCR beta signature analysis indicated the presence of both CMV infection and matching HLA type.

TCRdb re-derived calls from the reads in MiXCR, one entry per CDR3 protein. The sample lists about 400,000 distinct CDR3 sequences, around a third occurring once. The germline V and J ends were trimmed by 7 bases and 7 bases, with 20 bases remaining between them. This CDR3 spans 15 amino acids. The germline gives CDR1 LNHDA, CDR2 SQIVND (reference sequence). The source is a human donor in good health (CMV status not recorded). Some clones in this sample may be carry-over from other donors' samples. J is TRBJ1-5 and V is TRBV19; unclear D gene. Source: cultured PBMCs, taken from culture after CMV antigen stimulation. CDR3 loop: CASNPPSRARQPQHF. CDR3 nucleotides: TGTGCCAGTAACCCCCCCTCTCGGGCTCGACAGCCCCAGCATTTT.